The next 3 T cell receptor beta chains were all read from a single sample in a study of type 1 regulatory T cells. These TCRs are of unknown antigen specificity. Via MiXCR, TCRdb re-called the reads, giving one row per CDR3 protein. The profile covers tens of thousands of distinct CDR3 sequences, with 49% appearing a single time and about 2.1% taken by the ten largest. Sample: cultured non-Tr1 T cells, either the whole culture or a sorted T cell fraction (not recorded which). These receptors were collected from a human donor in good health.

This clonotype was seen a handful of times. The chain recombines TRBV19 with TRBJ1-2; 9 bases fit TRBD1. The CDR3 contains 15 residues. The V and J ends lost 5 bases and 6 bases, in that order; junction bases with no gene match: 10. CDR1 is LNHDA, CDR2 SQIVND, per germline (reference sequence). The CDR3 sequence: CASSYNRRDRDGYTF. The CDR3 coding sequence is TGTGCCAGTAGTTATAACCGCCGGGACAGGGATGGCTACACCTTC.

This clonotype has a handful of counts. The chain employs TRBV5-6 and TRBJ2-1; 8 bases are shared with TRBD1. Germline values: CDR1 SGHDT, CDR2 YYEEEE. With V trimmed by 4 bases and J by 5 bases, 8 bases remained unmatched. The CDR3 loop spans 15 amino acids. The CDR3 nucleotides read TGTGCCAGCAGCCCGCGGACAGGGTGGAACAATGAGCAGTTCTTC. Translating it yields CASSPRTGWNNEQFF. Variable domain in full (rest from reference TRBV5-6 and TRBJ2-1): DAGVTQSPTHLIKTRGQQVTLRCSPKSGHDTVSWYQQALGQGPQFIFQYYEEEERQRGNFPDRFSGHQFPNYSSELNVNALLLGDSALYLCASSPRTGWNNEQFFGPGTRLTVL.

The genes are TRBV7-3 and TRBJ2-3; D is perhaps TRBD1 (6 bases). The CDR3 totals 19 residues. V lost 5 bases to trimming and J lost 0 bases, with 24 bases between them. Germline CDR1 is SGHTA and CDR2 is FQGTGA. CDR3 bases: TGTGCCAGCAGCCCCCCCCCGGGGACAACTAGACGGAGCACAGATACGCAGTATTTT. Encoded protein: CASSPPPGTTRRSTDTQYF.